This T cell receptor beta chain was identified in a study of blood T cell repertoires in COVID-19. Overall study context: Samples of COVID-19 (acute and convalescent) were obtained from the United States, Italy and Spain. T cells, B-cell-depleted T cells, or PBMCs supplied cDNA or gDNA.

Original analysis: Estimation of nucleated cell counts was performed using reference gene primer amplification. Generated by immunoSEQ multiplex PCR, the TCRdb table keeps only in-frame clones and is missing some. D and trimming come from the DNA, and the V and J calls and clone size come from that table. The sample lists about 130,000 clones, approximately 81% occurring once. Germline CDR1 is MRHNA and CDR2 is SNTAGT. With 5 bases clipped from V and 1 base from J, the junction kept 18 bases outside the gene matches. The CDR3 covers 19 residues. Seattle-derived patients entered the study during active infection and were followed longitudinally.

The sequence came from an elderly man with COVID-19, enrolled during active disease. Sample: peripheral blood. The rearrangement uses TRBV6-4 and TRBJ1-2, with 8 bases identical to TRBD1. The chain's CDR3 is CASSIPPSEDRDCNYGYTF. CDR3 sequence (DNA): TGTGCCAGCAGTATCCCACCCTCCGAGGACAGGGATTGTAACTATGGCTACACCTTC.